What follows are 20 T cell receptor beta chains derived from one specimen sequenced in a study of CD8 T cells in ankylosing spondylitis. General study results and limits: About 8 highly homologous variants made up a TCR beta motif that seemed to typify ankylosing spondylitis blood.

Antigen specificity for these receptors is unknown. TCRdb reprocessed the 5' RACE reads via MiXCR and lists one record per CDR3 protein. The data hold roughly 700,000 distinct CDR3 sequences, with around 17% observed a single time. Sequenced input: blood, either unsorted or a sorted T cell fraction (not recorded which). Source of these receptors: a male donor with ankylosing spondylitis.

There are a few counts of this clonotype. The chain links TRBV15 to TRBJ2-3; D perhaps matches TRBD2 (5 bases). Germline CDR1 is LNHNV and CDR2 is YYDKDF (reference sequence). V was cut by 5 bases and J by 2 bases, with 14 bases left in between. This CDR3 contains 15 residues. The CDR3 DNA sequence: TGTGCCACCAGCCCAAATAGAGGGAACACAGATACGCAGTATTTT. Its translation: CATSPNRGNTDTQYF.

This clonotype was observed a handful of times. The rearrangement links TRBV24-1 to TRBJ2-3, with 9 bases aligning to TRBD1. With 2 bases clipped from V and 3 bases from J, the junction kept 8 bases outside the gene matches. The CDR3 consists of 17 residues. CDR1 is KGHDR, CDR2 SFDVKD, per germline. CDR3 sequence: CATSDSGTGMRTDTQYF. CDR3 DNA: TGTGCCACCAGTGATTCAGGGACAGGGATGAGGACAGATACGCAGTATTTT.

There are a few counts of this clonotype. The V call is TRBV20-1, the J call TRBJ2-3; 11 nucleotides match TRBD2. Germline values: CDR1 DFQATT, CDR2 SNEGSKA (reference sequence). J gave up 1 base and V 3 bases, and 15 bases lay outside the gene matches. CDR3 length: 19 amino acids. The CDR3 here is CSARRKPRLAGKGTDTQYF. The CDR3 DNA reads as TGCAGTGCTAGGAGGAAACCTAGACTAGCGGGGAAAGGCACAGATACGCAGTATTTT.

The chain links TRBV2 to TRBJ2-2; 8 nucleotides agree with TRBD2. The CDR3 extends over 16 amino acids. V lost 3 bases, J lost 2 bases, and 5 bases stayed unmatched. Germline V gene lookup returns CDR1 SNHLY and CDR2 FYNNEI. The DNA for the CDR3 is TGTGCCAGCAGTGAGATAGCGGGGATAAACACCGGGGAGCTGTTTTTT. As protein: CASSEIAGINTGELFF.

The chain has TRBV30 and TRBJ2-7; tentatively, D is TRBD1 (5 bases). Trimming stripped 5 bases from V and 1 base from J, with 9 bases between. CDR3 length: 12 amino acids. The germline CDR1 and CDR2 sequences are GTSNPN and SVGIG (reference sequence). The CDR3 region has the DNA TGTGCCTGGGACAGCAATTCCTACGAGCAGTACTTC. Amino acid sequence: CAWDSNSYEQYF. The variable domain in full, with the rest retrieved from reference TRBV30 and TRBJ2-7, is SQTIHQWPATLVQPVGSPLSLECTVEGTSNPNLYWYRQAAGRGLQLLFYSVGIGQISSEVPQNLSASRPQDRQFILSSKKLLLSDSGFYLCAWDSNSYEQYFGPGTRLTVT.

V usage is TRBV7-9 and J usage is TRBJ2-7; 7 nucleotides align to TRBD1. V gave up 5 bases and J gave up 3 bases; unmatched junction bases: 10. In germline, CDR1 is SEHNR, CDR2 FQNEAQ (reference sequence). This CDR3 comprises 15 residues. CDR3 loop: CASSQSGTAVYEQYF. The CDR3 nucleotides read TGTGCCAGCAGCCAATCCGGGACAGCGGTCTACGAGCAGTACTTC.

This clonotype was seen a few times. The CDR3 reads CASSLERGSAGYGYTF. The DNA for the CDR3 is TGTGCCAGCAGCTTAGAACGGGGCTCCGCTGGCTATGGCTACACCTTC. The chain carries TRBV7-2 and TRBJ1-2; D is perhaps TRBD1 (5 bases). V gave up 1 base and J gave up 4 bases, with 16 bases separating them. The germline CDR1 and CDR2 sequences are SGHTA and FQGNSA. CDR3 length equals 16 residues.

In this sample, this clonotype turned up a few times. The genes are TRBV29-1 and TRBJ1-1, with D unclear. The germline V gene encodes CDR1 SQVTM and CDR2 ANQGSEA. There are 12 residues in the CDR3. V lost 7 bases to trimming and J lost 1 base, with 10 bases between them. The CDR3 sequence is CSAIAGNTEAFF. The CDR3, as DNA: TGCAGCGCGATTGCCGGGAACACTGAAGCTTTCTTT.

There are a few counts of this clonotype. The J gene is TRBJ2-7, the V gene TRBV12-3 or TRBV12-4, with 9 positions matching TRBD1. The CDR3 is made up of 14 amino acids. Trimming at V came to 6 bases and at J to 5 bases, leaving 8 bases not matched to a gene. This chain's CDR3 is CASRKTGGNNEQYF. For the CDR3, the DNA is TGTGCCAGCAGGAAGACAGGGGGAAACAACGAGCAGTACTTC.

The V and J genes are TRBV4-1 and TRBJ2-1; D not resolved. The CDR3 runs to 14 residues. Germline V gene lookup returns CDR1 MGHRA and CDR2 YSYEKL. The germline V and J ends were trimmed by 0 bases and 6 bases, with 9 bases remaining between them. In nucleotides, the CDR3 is TGCGCCAGCAGCCAAGATTTTGGCGTCAATGAGCAGTTCTTC. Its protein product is CASSQDFGVNEQFF.

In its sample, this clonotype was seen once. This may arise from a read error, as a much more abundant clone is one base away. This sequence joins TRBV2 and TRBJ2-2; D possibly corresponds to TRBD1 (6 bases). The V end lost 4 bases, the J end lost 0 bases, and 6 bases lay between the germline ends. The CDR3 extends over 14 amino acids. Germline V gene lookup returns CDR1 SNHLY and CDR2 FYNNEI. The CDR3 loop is CASSGDTNTGELFF. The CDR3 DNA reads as TGTGCCAGCAGTGGGGACACGAACACCGGGGAGCTGTTTTTT.

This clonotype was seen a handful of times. CDR3 in amino acids: CASGDSPKRQYF. CDR3 nucleotides: TGTGCCAGCGGGGACAGCCCGAAGCGGCAGTACTTC. The chain couples TRBV25-1 to TRBJ2-7; 7 positions match TRBD1. This CDR3 has 12 amino acids. Germline-derived CDR1 and CDR2 are MGHDK and SYGVNS. V was clipped by 8 bases and J by 9 bases; unmatched bases: 10.

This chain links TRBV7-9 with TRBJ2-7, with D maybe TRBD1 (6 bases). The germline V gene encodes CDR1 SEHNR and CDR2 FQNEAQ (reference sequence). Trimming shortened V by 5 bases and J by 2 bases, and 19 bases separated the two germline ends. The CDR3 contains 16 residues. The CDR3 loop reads CASSPPQGRGPYEQYF. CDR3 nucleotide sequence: TGTGCCAGCAGCCCCCCACAGGGCCGGGGCCCCTACGAGCAGTACTTC. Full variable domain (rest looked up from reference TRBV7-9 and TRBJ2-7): DTGVSQNPRHKITKRGQNVTFRCDPISEHNRLYWYRQTLGQGPEFLTYFQNEAQLEKSRLLSDRFSAERPKGSFSTLEIQRTEQGDSAMYLCASSPPQGRGPYEQYFGPGTRLTVT.

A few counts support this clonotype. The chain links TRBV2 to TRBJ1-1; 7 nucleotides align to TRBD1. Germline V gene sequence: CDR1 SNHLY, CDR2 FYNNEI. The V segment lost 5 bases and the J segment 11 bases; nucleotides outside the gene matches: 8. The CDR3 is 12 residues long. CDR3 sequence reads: CASSPSTTGAFF. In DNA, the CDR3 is TGTGCCAGCAGTCCGAGCACGACAGGGGCTTTCTTT.

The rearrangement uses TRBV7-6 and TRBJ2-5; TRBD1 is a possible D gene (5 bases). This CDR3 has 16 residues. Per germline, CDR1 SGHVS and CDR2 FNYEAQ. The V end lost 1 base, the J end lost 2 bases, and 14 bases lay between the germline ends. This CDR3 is CASSLGQGVGQETQYF. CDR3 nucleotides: TGTGCCAGCAGCTTAGGGCAGGGTGTGGGGCAAGAGACCCAGTACTTC. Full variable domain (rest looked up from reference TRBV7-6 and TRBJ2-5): GAGVSQSPRYKVTKRGQDVALRCDPISGHVSLYWYRQALGQGPEFLTYFNYEAQQDKSGLPNDRFSAERPEGSISTLTIQRTEQRDSAMYRCASSLGQGVGQETQYFGPGTRLLVL.

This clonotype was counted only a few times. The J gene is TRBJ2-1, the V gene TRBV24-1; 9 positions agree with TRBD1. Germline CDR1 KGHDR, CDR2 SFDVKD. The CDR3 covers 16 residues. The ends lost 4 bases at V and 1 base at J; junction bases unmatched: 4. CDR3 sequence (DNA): TGTGCCACCAGTGACCCCGGGACAGGGTCCTACAATGAGCAGTTCTTC. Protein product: CATSDPGTGSYNEQFF.

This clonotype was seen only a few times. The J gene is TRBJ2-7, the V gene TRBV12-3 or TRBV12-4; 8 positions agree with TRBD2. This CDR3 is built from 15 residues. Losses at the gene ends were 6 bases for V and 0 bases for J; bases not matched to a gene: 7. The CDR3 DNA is TGTGCCAGCAGGCAAACTAGCGGATCCTCCTACGAGCAGTACTTC. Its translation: CASRQTSGSSYEQYF.

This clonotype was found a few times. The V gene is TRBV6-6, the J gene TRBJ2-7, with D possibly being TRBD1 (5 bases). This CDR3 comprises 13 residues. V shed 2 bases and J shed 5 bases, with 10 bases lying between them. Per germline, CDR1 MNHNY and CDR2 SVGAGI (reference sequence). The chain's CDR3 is CASSYGSGNEQYF. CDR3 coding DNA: TGTGCCAGCAGTTACGGGTCAGGGAACGAGCAGTACTTC.

This CDR3 is CASSERLAGHTDTQYF. The CDR3 region has the DNA TGCGCCAGCAGCGAAAGACTAGCGGGGCACACAGATACGCAGTATTTT. The rearrangement uses TRBV5-1 and TRBJ2-3; TRBD2 aligns across 11 bases. From germline, CDR1 is SGHRS and CDR2 YFSETQ. This CDR3 has 16 residues. V trimming: 4 bases; J trimming: 2 bases; junction bases outside the gene matches: 6. Drawing the rest from reference TRBV5-1 and TRBJ2-3, the complete variable domain is KAGVTQTPRYLIKTRGQQVTLSCSPISGHRSVSWYQQTPGQGLQFLFEYFSETQRNKGNFPGRFSGRQFSNSRSEMNVSTLELGDSALYLCASSERLAGHTDTQYFGPGTRLTVL.

The CDR3 coding sequence is TGCAGCTTCAGAGGGCCGGGACTCCGACAAGAGACCCAGTACTTC. Its protein is CSFRGPGLRQETQYF. The chain couples TRBV29-1 to TRBJ2-5, with D maybe TRBD2 (6 bases). The germline V and J ends were trimmed by 8 bases and 2 bases, with 21 bases remaining between them. This CDR3 region has 15 residues. CDR1 is SQVTM and CDR2 is ANQGSEA in the germline V gene.